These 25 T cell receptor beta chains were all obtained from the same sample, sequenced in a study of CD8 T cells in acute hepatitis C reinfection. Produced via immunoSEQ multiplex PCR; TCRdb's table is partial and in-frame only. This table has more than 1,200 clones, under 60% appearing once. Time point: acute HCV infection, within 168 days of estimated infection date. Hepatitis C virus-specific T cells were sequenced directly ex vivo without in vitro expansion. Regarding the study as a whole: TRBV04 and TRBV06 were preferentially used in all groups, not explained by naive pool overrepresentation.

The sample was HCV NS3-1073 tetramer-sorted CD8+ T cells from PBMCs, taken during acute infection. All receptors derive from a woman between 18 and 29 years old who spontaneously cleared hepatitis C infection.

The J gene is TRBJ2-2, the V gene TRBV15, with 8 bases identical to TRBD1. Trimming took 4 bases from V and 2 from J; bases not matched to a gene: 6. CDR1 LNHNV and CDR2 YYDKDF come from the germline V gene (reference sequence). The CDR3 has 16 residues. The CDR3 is CATSTETGANTGELFF. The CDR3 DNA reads TGTGCCACCAGCACTGAGACAGGGGCTAACACCGGGGAGCTGTTTTTT.

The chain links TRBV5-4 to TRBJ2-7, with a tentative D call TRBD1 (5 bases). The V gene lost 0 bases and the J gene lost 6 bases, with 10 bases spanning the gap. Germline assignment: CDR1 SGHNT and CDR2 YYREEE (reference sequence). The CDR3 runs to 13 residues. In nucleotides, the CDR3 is TGTGCCAGCAGCTTGGGCTCAGGGCGCGAGCAGTACTTC. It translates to CASSLGSGREQYF.

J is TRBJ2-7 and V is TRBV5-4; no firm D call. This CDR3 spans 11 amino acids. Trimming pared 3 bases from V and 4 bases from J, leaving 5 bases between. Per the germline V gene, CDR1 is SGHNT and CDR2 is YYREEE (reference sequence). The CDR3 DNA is TGTGCCAGCAGCTCCCAATACGAGCAGTACTTC. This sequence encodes CASSSQYEQYF.

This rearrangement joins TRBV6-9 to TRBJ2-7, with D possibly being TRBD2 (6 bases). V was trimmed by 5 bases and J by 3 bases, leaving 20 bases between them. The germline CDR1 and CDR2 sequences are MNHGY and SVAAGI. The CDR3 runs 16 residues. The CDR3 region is CASSHHIISGSYEQYF. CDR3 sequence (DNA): TGTGCCAGCAGTCACCACATTATCTCCGGGAGCTACGAGCAGTACTTC.

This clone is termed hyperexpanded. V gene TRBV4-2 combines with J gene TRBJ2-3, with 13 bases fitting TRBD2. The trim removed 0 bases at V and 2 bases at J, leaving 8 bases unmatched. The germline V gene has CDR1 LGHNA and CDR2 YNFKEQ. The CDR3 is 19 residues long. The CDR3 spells CASSQESGLAGSATDTQYF. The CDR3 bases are TGTGCCAGCAGCCAAGAGTCGGGACTAGCGGGATCGGCCACAGATACGCAGTATTTT.

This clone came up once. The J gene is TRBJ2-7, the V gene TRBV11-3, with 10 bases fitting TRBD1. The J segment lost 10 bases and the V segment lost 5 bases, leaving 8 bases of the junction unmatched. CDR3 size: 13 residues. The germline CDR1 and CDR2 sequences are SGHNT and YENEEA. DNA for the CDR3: TGTGCCAGCAGCATCCCCGGGACAGGGGAACAGTACTTC. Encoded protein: CASSIPGTGEQYF.

CDR3 amino acids: CASSQERDFPEQYF. The CDR3 coding sequence is TGTGCCAGCAGCCAAGAGCGGGACTTTCCCGAGCAGTACTTC. The chain recombines TRBV4-2 with TRBJ2-7; tentatively, D is TRBD2 (6 bases). The V gene lost 0 bases and the J gene lost 6 bases, with 12 bases spanning the gap. The CDR3 has 14 amino acids. Per germline, CDR1 LGHNA and CDR2 YNFKEQ.

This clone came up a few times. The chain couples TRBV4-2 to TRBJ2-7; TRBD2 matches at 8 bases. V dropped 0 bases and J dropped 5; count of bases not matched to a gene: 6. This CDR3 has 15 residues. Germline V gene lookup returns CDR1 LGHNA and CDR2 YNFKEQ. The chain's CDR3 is CASSQELAGGNEQYF. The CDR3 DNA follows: TGTGCCAGCAGCCAAGAGCTCGCGGGAGGCAACGAGCAGTACTTC.

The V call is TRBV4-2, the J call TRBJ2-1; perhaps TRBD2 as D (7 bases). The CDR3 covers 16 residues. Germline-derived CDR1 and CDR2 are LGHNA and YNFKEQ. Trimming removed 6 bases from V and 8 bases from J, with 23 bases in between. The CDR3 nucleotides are TGTGCCAGCAGAACCGTCGGGGCGGGGGCCCCCCATGAGCAGTTCTTC. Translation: CASRTVGAGAPHEQFF.

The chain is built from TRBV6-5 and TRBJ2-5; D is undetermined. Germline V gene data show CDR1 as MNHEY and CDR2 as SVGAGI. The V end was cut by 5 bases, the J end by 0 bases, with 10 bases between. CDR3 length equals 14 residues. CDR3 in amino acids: CASSIGLNQETQYF. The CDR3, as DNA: TGTGCCAGCAGTATAGGGTTGAACCAAGAGACCCAGTACTTC.

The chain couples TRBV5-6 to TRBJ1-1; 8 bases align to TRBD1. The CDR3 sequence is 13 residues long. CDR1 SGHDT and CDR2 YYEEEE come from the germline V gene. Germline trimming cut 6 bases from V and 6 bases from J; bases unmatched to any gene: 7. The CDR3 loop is CASIPGQGPEAFF. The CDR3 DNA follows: TGTGCCAGCATCCCCGGACAGGGTCCTGAAGCTTTCTTT. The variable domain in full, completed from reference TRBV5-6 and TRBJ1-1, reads DAGVTQSPTHLIKTRGQQVTLRCSPKSGHDTVSWYQQALGQGPQFIFQYYEEEERQRGNFPDRFSGHQFPNYSSELNVNALLLGDSALYLCASIPGQGPEAFFGQGTRLTVV.

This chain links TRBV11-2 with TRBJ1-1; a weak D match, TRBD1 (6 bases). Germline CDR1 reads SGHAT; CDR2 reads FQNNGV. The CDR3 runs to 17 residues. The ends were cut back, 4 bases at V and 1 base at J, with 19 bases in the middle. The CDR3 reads CASSYLPGHQSNTEAFF. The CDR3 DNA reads TGTGCCAGCAGCTACCTACCGGGACACCAGTCGAACACTGAAGCTTTCTTT.

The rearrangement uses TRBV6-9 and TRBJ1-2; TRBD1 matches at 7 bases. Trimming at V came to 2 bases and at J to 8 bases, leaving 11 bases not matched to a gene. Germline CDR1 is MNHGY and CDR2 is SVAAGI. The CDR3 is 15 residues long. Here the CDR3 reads CASSYTGETFPGYTF. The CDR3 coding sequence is TGTGCCAGCAGTTATACAGGGGAAACTTTCCCGGGCTACACCTTC.

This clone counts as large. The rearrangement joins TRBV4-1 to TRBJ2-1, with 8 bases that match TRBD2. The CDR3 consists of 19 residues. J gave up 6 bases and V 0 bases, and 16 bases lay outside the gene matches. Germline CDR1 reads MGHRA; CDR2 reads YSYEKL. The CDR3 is CASSQEASSGSPNLNEQFF. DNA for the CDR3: TGCGCCAGCAGCCAAGAGGCGTCAAGCGGGAGTCCGAACCTCAATGAGCAGTTCTTC.

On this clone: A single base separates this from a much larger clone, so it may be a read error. Here the CDR3 reads CASSQEPGAPNTGELFF. CDR3 nucleotides: TGTGCCAGCAGCCAAGAACCGGGGGCCCCGAACACCGGGGAGCTGTTTTTT. The gene calls are TRBV7-2 and TRBJ2-2; D is tentatively TRBD1 or TRBD2 (6 bases each). The length of the CDR3 is 17 residues. With 5 bases removed from V and 0 bases from J, the gap between germline ends came to 16 bases. Germline assignment: CDR1 SGHTA and CDR2 FQGNSA. The variable domain in full, with the rest retrieved from reference TRBV7-2 and TRBJ2-2, is GAGVSQSPSNKVTEKGKDVELRCDPISGHTALYWYRQSLGQGLEFLIYFQGNSAPDKSGLPSDRFSAERTGGSVSTLTIQRTQQEDSAVYLCASSQEPGAPNTGELFFGEGSRLTVL.

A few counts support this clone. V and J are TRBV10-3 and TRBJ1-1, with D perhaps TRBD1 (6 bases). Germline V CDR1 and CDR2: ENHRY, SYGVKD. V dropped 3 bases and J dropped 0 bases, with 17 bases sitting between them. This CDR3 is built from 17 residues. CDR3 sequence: CAISDPAGVYMNTEAFF. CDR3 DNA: TGTGCCATCAGTGACCCCGCAGGGGTGTACATGAACACTGAAGCTTTCTTT.

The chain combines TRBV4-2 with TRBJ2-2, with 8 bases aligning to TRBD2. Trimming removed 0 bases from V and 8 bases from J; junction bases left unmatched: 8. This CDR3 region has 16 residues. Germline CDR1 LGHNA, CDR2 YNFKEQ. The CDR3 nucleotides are TGTGCCAGCAGCCAAGAGATGAGCGGGAGCTTGGGGGAGCTGTTTTTT. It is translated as CASSQEMSGSLGELFF.

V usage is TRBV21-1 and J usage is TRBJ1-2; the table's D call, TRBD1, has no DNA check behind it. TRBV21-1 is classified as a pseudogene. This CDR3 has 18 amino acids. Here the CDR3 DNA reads TGTGCCAGCAGCAAGGACCCAGGGGGCGATGCGGGTTCGGATGGCTACACCTTC. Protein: CASSKDPGGDAGSDGYTF.

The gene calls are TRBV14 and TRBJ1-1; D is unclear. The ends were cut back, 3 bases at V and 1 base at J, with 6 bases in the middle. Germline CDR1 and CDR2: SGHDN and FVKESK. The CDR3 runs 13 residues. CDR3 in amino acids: CASSHEENTEAFF. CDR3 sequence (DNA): TGTGCCAGCAGCCACGAGGAGAACACTGAAGCTTTCTTT.

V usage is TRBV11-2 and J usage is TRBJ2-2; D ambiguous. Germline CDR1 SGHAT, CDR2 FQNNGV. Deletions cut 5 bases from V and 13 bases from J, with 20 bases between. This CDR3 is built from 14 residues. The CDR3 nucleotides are TGTGCCAGCAGCCAAGAGGAAGGCCCCCTTGGGCTGTTTTTT. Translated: CASSQEEGPLGLFF.

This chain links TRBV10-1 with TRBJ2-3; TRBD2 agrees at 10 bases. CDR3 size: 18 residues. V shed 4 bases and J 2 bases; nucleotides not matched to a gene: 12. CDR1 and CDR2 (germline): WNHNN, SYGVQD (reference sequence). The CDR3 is CASSVTASGSPDTDTQYF. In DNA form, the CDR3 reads TGCGCCAGCAGTGTGACGGCTAGCGGGAGTCCAGACACAGATACGCAGTATTTT.

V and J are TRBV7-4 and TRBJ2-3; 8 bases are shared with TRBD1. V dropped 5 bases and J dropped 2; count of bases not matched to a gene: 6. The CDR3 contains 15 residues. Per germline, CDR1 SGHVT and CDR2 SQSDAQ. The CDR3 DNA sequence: TGTGCCAGCAGCCGACCGGGACAGGCCACAGATACGCAGTATTTT. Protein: CASSRPGQATDTQYF. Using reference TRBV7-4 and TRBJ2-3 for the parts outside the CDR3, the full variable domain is GAGVSQSPRYKVAKRGRDVALRCDSISGHVTLYWYRQTLGQGSEVLTYSQSDAQRDKSGRPSGRFSAERPERSVSTLKIQRTEQGDSAVYLCASSRPGQATDTQYFGPGTRLTVL.

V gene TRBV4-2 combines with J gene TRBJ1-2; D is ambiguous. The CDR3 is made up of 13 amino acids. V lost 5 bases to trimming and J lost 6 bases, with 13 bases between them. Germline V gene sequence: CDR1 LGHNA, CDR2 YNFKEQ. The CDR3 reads CASSEVDPDGYTF. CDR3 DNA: TGTGCCAGCAGCGAAGTCGATCCTGATGGCTACACCTTC.

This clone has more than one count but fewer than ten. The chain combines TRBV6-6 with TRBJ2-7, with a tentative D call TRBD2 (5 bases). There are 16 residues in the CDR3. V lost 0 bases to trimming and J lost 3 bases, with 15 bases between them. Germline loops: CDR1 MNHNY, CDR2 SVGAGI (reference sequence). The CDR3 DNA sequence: TGTGCCAGCAGTTACTCGAAAGGGAGTTTGAACTACGAGCAGTACTTC. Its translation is CASSYSKGSLNYEQYF.

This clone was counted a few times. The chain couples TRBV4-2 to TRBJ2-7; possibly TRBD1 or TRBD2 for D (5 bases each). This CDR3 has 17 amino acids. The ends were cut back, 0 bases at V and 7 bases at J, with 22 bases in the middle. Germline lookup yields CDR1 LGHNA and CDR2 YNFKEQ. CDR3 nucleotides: TGTGCCAGCAGCCAAGAGGTGGGACCCCTTCCTGTAGGGGAGCAGTACTTC. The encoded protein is CASSQEVGPLPVGEQYF.